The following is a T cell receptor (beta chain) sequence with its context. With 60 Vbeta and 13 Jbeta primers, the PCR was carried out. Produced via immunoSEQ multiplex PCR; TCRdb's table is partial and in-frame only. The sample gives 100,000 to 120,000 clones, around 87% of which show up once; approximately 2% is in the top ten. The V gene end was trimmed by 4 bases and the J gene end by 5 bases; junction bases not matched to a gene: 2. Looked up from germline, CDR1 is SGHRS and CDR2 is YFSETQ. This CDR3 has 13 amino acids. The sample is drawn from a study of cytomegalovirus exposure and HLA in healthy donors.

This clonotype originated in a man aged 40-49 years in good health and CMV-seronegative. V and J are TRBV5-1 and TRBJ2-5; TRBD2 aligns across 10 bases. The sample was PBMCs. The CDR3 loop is CASSLSGGETQYF. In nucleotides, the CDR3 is TGCGCCAGCAGCCTTAGCGGGGGGGAGACCCAGTACTTC.